This note documents a single T cell receptor beta chain sequence. Its antigen is unidentified. This entry is derived from a study of shared clonotypes between healthy human individuals. Study results and limitations: Compared with memory subsets, naive subsets generally had larger estimated richness. Rarefaction analysis demonstrated incomplete sorted-subset sequencing notwithstanding large depth.

When replicate PCRs were run on sorted subsets, they used 200 ng DNA, some 30,000 T cell genomes. The data were produced by immunoSEQ multiplex PCR, yet TCRdb's version contains in-frame clones alone and is incomplete. The table shows millions of clones, with about 95% occurring only once. Input material: naive CD4+ T cells sorted from blood. The sample's subset: CD45RA+ positively selected. The source of this sequence is a man between 18 and 29 years old in good health.

CDR3 in amino acids: CASKAGQNSPLHF. The CDR3 DNA reads TGTGCCAGCAAGGCAGGCCAAAATTCACCCCTCCACTTT. The chain carries TRBV6-4 and TRBJ1-6; no firm D call. V was clipped by 7 bases and J by 7 bases, with 11 bases between them. Germline loops: CDR1 MRHNA, CDR2 SNTAGT. The CDR3 totals 13 residues.